Each of the 9 T cell receptor beta chains below was sequenced from the same sample in a study of T-cell memory formation after mild COVID-19. TCRdb independently ran MiXCR on the 5' RACE reads; one entry per CDR3 protein. This sample has 300,000 to 350,000 distinct CDR3 sequences, with roughly 13% found just once. Input material: PBMCs or a T cell subset sorted from them (not recorded which). Every receptor here comes from a man aged 18 to 30 who had mild COVID-19 (a few samples of this study predate the infection). Cell type and time point are not known.

The chain carries TRBV19 and TRBJ2-5, with 10 bases that match TRBD2. From germline, CDR1 is LNHDA and CDR2 SQIVND (reference sequence). There are 16 residues in the CDR3. V trimming: 1 base; J trimming: 2 bases; junction bases outside the gene matches: 4. The CDR3 nucleotides read TGTGCCAGTAGTATAGTGCTAGCGGGGGCACAAGAGACCCAGTACTTC. Translation gives CASSIVLAGAQETQYF. Filled out from reference TRBV19 and TRBJ2-5, the complete variable domain reads DGGITQSPKYLFRKEGQNVTLSCEQNLNHDAMYWYRQDPGQGLRLIYYSQIVNDFQKGDIAEGYSVSREKKESFPLTVTSAQKNPTAFYLCASSIVLAGAQETQYFGPGTRLLVL.

V gene TRBV18 combines with J gene TRBJ1-2; D is perhaps TRBD1 (5 bases). Trimming removed 2 bases from V and 7 bases from J, with 11 bases in between. This CDR3 spans 13 amino acids. The V gene's germline CDR1 is KGHSH and CDR2 LQKENI. CDR3 sequence (DNA): TGTGCCAGCTCACCAGAGGGGAAAGTTGGCTACACCTTC. Protein: CASSPEGKVGYTF.

This clonotype was seen repeatedly, ten times or more. The chain couples TRBV7-2 to TRBJ1-2; 8 bases align to TRBD1. Per germline, CDR1 SGHTA and CDR2 FQGNSA. J gave up 3 bases and V 1 base, and 4 bases lay outside the gene matches. This CDR3 has 15 amino acids. This CDR3 is CASSLVPDRDYGYTF. CDR3 coding DNA: TGTGCCAGCAGCTTAGTACCGGACAGGGACTATGGCTACACCTTC.

This clonotype was seen many times. The chain links TRBV5-1 to TRBJ2-5, with no clear D. Germline loops: CDR1 SGHRS, CDR2 YFSETQ. The CDR3 is made up of 13 amino acids. The germline V and J ends were trimmed by 0 bases and 5 bases, with 8 bases remaining between them. DNA for the CDR3: TGCGCCAGCAGCTTGGGGGTGTTCGAGACCCAGTACTTC. Its protein product is CASSLGVFETQYF.

This clonotype was found a few times. The chain carries TRBV7-9 and TRBJ1-5; 7 nucleotides agree with TRBD1. The CDR3 is 12 residues long. Germline V gene sequence: CDR1 SEHNR, CDR2 FQNEAQ (reference sequence). Losses at the gene ends were 1 base for V and 11 bases for J; bases not matched to a gene: 2. The CDR3 region is CASSLGGTAQHF. The CDR3 DNA follows: TGTGCCAGCAGCTTAGGAGGGACAGCCCAGCATTTT.

In its sample, this clonotype was seen a few times. CDR3 nucleotide sequence: TGTGCCAGCAGGCAGGTAGCAACAGATACGCAGTATTTT. This codes for CASRQVATDTQYF. The chain uses TRBV25-1 and TRBJ2-3; D is unclear. V was cut by 6 bases and J by 3 bases, with 10 bases left in between. Germline CDR1 reads MGHDK; CDR2 reads SYGVNS. The CDR3 loop spans 13 amino acids.

This clonotype showed up just a few times. The V gene is TRBV6-6, the J gene TRBJ2-7, with D maybe TRBD2 (5 bases). Germline V gene lookup returns CDR1 MNHNY and CDR2 SVGAGI (reference sequence). The V gene lost 6 bases and the J gene lost 4 bases, with 16 bases spanning the gap. The CDR3 consists of 14 residues. In DNA, the CDR3 is TGTGCCAGCAGGGTGGACGACTATGCTTACGAGCAGTACTTC. Protein sequence: CASRVDDYAYEQYF.

The chain carries TRBV29-1 and TRBJ2-2; D may be TRBD2 (7 bases). The germline V and J ends were trimmed by 7 bases and 4 bases, with 13 bases remaining between them. This CDR3 is built from 13 residues. Germline loops: CDR1 SQVTM, CDR2 ANQGSEA. The CDR3 loop reads CSARGGATGELFF. As DNA, the CDR3 is TGCAGCGCGAGAGGGGGGGCCACCGGGGAGCTGTTTTTT.

This clonotype was seen a single time. J is TRBJ1-4 and V is TRBV7-9; D call uncertain. Trimming removed 5 bases from V and 7 bases from J, with 11 bases in between. Germline assignment: CDR1 SEHNR and CDR2 FQNEAQ (reference sequence). CDR3 length: 13 amino acids. The CDR3 DNA reads TGTGCCAGCAGCCCGGAGTTGGCTGAAAAACTGTTTTTT. Its protein is CASSPELAEKLFF.